The 29 T cell receptor beta chains below all came from one sample that was sequenced in a study of OX40 agonist ivuxolimab in advanced cancers. The data were produced by immunoSEQ multiplex PCR, yet TCRdb's version contains in-frame clones alone and is incomplete. The sample has some 96,000 clones, about nine tenths seen once. Sequences were derived from CD4+ or CD8+ T cells sorted from blood, sampled in a trial of the OX40 agonist ivuxolimab. The receptors were gathered from an adult with an advanced solid tumor such as melanoma, head and neck, liver or kidney cancer.

This clone was recorded only once. The CDR3 loop reads CASSFTPGQGFMNTEAFF. The CDR3 DNA reads TGCGCCAGCAGCTTCACCCCGGGACAGGGTTTCATGAACACTGAAGCTTTCTTT. The genes are TRBV5-1 and TRBJ1-1; the match to TRBD1 covers 9 bases. The CDR3 covers 18 residues. Germline CDR1 SGHRS, CDR2 YFSETQ. The V segment lost 2 bases and the J segment 0 bases; nucleotides outside the gene matches: 11.

As DNA, the CDR3 is TGTGCCAGTAGTATCAAAGTGACCTACGCGAACACCGGGGAGCTGTTTTTT. This encodes CASSIKVTYANTGELFF. The chain recombines TRBV19 with TRBJ2-2; D call uncertain. V was shortened by 3 bases and J by 0 bases, with 14 bases between the two germline ends. This CDR3 comprises 17 residues. Germline V gene data show CDR1 as LNHDA and CDR2 as SQIVND (reference sequence).

V gene TRBV9 combines with J gene TRBJ2-3; D is unclear. V was pared by 0 bases and J by 0 bases, with 11 bases between. The CDR3 length is 16 residues. The germline V gene has CDR1 SGDLS and CDR2 YYNGEE. The CDR3 DNA reads as TGTGCCAGCAGCGTAGGGCCCAAAGTTAGCACAGATACGCAGTATTTT. Residues: CASSVGPKVSTDTQYF.

CDR3 sequence (DNA): TGTGCCAGCAGCCCCCAGGGTGGTACTGAAGCTTTCTTT. As protein: CASSPQGGTEAFF. The V gene is TRBV7-8, the J gene TRBJ1-1; D is perhaps TRBD1 (5 bases). Per germline, CDR1 SGHVS and CDR2 FQNEAQ. V was shortened by 5 bases and J by 5 bases, with 12 bases between the two germline ends. This CDR3 spans 13 amino acids.

DNA for the CDR3: TGTGCCAGCAGCCAAGGACAGAACACTGAAGCTTTCTTT. Translating gives CASSQGQNTEAFF. The chain carries TRBV7-2 and TRBJ1-1, with D perhaps TRBD1 (5 bases). V dropped 5 bases and J dropped 1 base, with 8 bases sitting between them. CDR3 size: 13 residues. CDR1 is SGHTA and CDR2 is FQGNSA in the germline V gene. Supplemented by reference TRBV7-2 and TRBJ1-1, the full variable domain reads GAGVSQSPSNKVTEKGKDVELRCDPISGHTALYWYRQSLGQGLEFLIYFQGNSAPDKSGLPSDRFSAERTGGSVSTLTIQRTQQEDSAVYLCASSQGQNTEAFFGQGTRLTVV.

V gene TRBV19 combines with J gene TRBJ2-7, with D unresolved. Per the germline V gene, CDR1 is LNHDA and CDR2 is SQIVND (reference sequence). The CDR3 is 16 residues long. V was cut by 1 base and J by 5 bases, with 18 bases left in between. In DNA, the CDR3 is TGTGCCAGTAGTATAGCGGGTGGGAATTCCTACAACGAGCAGTACTTC. It translates to CASSIAGGNSYNEQYF.

The chain couples TRBV5-1 to TRBJ2-3; a possible D gene is TRBD2 (7 bases). Germline V gives CDR1 SGHRS, CDR2 YFSETQ. There are 14 residues in the CDR3. Trimming pared 4 bases from V and 2 bases from J, leaving 11 bases between. The CDR3 here is CASSGGAVTDTQYF. In DNA form, the CDR3 reads TGCGCCAGCAGCGGGGGGGCAGTCACAGATACGCAGTATTTT. Full variable domain (rest looked up from reference TRBV5-1 and TRBJ2-3): KAGVTQTPRYLIKTRGQQVTLSCSPISGHRSVSWYQQTPGQGLQFLFEYFSETQRNKGNFPGRFSGRQFSNSRSEMNVSTLELGDSALYLCASSGGAVTDTQYFGPGTRLTVL.

J is TRBJ1-5 and V is TRBV27, with 9 bases fitting TRBD1. Germline loops: CDR1 MNHEY, CDR2 SMNVEV (reference sequence). The CDR3 has 15 amino acids. V lost 6 bases to trimming and J lost 7 bases; unmatched junction nucleotides: 10. For the CDR3, the DNA is TGTGCCAGCAGCGCCGGGACAGGGCAACGGCAGCCCCAGCATTTT. It specifies CASSAGTGQRQPQHF.

The chain employs TRBV5-4 and TRBJ2-5, with D tentatively TRBD1 (6 bases). The germline V and J ends were trimmed by 3 bases and 4 bases, with 10 bases remaining between them. Germline V gene sequence: CDR1 SGHNT, CDR2 YYREEE (reference sequence). CDR3 length: 13 amino acids. The CDR3 reads CASSSPTGETQYF. The CDR3 region has the DNA TGTGCCAGCAGCTCACCGACAGGAGAGACCCAGTACTTC. The variable domain in full, with the rest retrieved from reference TRBV5-4 and TRBJ2-5, is ETGVTQSPTHLIKTRGQQVTLRCSSQSGHNTVSWYQQALGQGPQFIFQYYREEENGRGNFPPRFSGLQFPNYSSELNVNALELDDSALYLCASSSPTGETQYFGPGTRLLVL.

The rearrangement joins TRBV6-6 to TRBJ2-7; no reliable D call. Trimming stripped 7 bases from V and 3 bases from J, with 7 bases between. The CDR3 has 11 residues. The germline V gene has CDR1 MNHNY and CDR2 SVGAGI (reference sequence). The CDR3 nucleotides are TGTGCCAGCATTGGTGGCTACGAGCAGTACTTC. It encodes CASIGGYEQYF.

This sequence joins TRBV4-1 and TRBJ2-4; no reliable D call. In germline, CDR1 is MGHRA, CDR2 YSYEKL. The CDR3 is 18 residues long. V lost 0 bases and J lost 0, with 15 bases in between. The CDR3 reads CASSQDPDPWIAKNIQYF. In DNA, the CDR3 is TGCGCCAGCAGCCAAGATCCTGACCCCTGGATAGCCAAAAACATTCAGTACTTC.

This chain uses TRBV6-6 with TRBJ1-1, with D maybe TRBD1 (5 bases). Germline V gives CDR1 MNHNY, CDR2 SVGAGI (reference sequence). The CDR3 sequence is 13 residues long. V was trimmed by 0 bases and J by 9 bases, leaving 11 bases between them. The CDR3 loop is CASSYSEQGKAFF. In DNA, the CDR3 is TGTGCCAGCAGTTACTCGGAGCAGGGCAAAGCTTTCTTT.

This clone was seen just once. V and J are TRBV5-6 and TRBJ1-3; maybe TRBD1 (5 bases). This CDR3 is built from 15 residues. Germline V CDR1 and CDR2: SGHDT, YYEEEE. Trimming shortened V by 4 bases and J by 2 bases, and 13 bases separated the two germline ends. Here the CDR3 reads CASSPRQLTGNTIYF. For the CDR3, the DNA is TGTGCCAGCAGCCCGCGACAGTTAACTGGAAACACCATATATTTT.

This chain links TRBV27 with TRBJ2-3; D may be TRBD2 (5 bases). The CDR3 consists of 14 residues. V was clipped by 5 bases and J by 7 bases, with 16 bases between them. CDR1 is MNHEY and CDR2 is SMNVEV in the germline V gene (reference sequence). The DNA for the CDR3 is TGTGCCAGCAGTCCGACCCATAGCGCAAATACGCAGTATTTT. Encoded protein: CASSPTHSANTQYF.

The V call is TRBV5-4, the J call TRBJ2-7, with a tentative D call TRBD2 (6 bases). Deletions cut 4 bases from V and 0 bases from J, with 14 bases between. The CDR3 has 15 residues. Germline-derived CDR1 and CDR2 are SGHNT and YYREEE (reference sequence). This CDR3 is CASSPGTSSSYEQYF. The CDR3 coding sequence is TGTGCCAGCAGCCCGGGGACTTCAAGCTCCTACGAGCAGTACTTC. Variable domain in full (rest from reference TRBV5-4 and TRBJ2-7): ETGVTQSPTHLIKTRGQQVTLRCSSQSGHNTVSWYQQALGQGPQFIFQYYREEENGRGNFPPRFSGLQFPNYSSELNVNALELDDSALYLCASSPGTSSSYEQYFGPGTRLTVT.

This clone has a single count. The gene calls are TRBV27 and TRBJ2-1; 8 bases agree with TRBD2. Germline V gene sequence: CDR1 MNHEY, CDR2 SMNVEV (reference sequence). CDR3 size: 16 residues. V was clipped by 6 bases and J by 5 bases; unmatched bases: 12. The CDR3 is CASRHYREGRNNEQFF. The CDR3 DNA follows: TGTGCCAGCAGACACTACCGGGAGGGTAGGAACAATGAGCAGTTCTTC.

The rearrangement links TRBV28 to TRBJ2-3, with 7 nucleotides matching TRBD1. The CDR3 loop spans 13 amino acids. Trimming removed 11 bases from V and 6 bases from J; junction bases left unmatched: 11. Germline CDR1 and CDR2: MDHEN and SYDVKM. The CDR3 reads CASGTDSPDTQYF. The CDR3 bases are TGTGCCTCAGGGACAGATTCTCCGGATACGCAGTATTTT.

This clone was detected once. This rearrangement joins TRBV9 to TRBJ2-3, with 7 bases aligning to TRBD2. Germline lookup yields CDR1 SGDLS and CDR2 YYNGEE. The trim removed 2 bases at V and 0 bases at J, leaving 6 bases unmatched. CDR3 length: 16 amino acids. Written as DNA, the CDR3 is TGTGCCAGCAGCGTCACTAGCGCTGGGAGCACAGATACGCAGTATTTT. It is translated as CASSVTSAGSTDTQYF.

The chain recombines TRBV5-6 with TRBJ2-7; D is undetermined. CDR3 length equals 15 residues. The germline V gene encodes CDR1 SGHDT and CDR2 YYEEEE. V gave up 0 bases and J gave up 0 bases, with 10 bases separating them. Here the CDR3 reads CASSLGLDDSYEQYF. CDR3 nucleotides: TGTGCCAGCAGCTTGGGACTGGACGACTCCTACGAGCAGTACTTC.

The rearrangement links TRBV5-4 to TRBJ1-1; D call uncertain. Deletions cut 6 bases from V and 4 bases from J, with 13 bases between. The germline gives CDR1 SGHNT, CDR2 YYREEE (reference sequence). The CDR3 extends over 13 amino acids. As DNA, the CDR3 is TGTGCCAGCACCTCCAATGTGATCACTGAAGCTTTCTTT. Translated: CASTSNVITEAFF.

The chain combines TRBV7-2 with TRBJ1-2; D might be TRBD1 (6 bases). From germline, CDR1 is SGHTA and CDR2 FQGNSA. The CDR3 is made up of 14 amino acids. Between the trimmed V and J ends, which lost 3 bases and 3 bases, there was a span of 11 bases. The CDR3 DNA reads as TGTGCCAGCAGCTTGAGAGGGGGGGACTATGGCTACACCTTC. Protein: CASSLRGGDYGYTF.

The V call is TRBV13, the J call TRBJ2-1; D gene unclear. The V gene lost 1 base and the J gene lost 9 bases, with 7 bases spanning the gap. Germline CDR1 PRHDT, CDR2 FYEKMQ (reference sequence). This CDR3 contains 12 residues. The CDR3 sequence: CASSLVKGEQFF. As DNA, the CDR3 is TGTGCCAGCAGCTTAGTGAAGGGTGAGCAGTTCTTC.

The chain recombines TRBV6-6 with TRBJ1-6; D call uncertain. The V gene lost 6 bases and the J gene lost 7 bases, with 7 bases spanning the gap. Germline V CDR1 and CDR2: MNHNY, SVGAGI (reference sequence). The CDR3 is made up of 12 amino acids. The CDR3 region is CASSQQNSPLHF. The DNA of the CDR3 is TGTGCCAGCAGCCAACAGAATTCACCCCTCCACTTT.

The rearrangement joins TRBV6-5 to TRBJ2-2; D unclear. The ends were cut back, 8 bases at V and 6 bases at J, with 7 bases in the middle. The CDR3 covers 11 residues. Per the germline V gene, CDR1 is MNHEY and CDR2 is SVGAGI. The CDR3 loop is CASGRAGELFF. For the CDR3, the DNA is TGTGCCAGCGGACGTGCCGGGGAGCTGTTTTTT.

This clone was recorded once. The J gene is TRBJ2-5, the V gene TRBV19; weak D call: TRBD1 (6 bases). The CDR3 contains 13 residues. Germline V lookup: CDR1 LNHDA, CDR2 SQIVND (reference sequence). The V end lost 3 bases, the J end lost 5 bases, and 10 bases lay between the germline ends. The CDR3 is CASSIGQGETQYF. The CDR3 DNA reads TGTGCCAGTAGTATCGGGCAGGGGGAGACCCAGTACTTC.

The chain combines TRBV19 with TRBJ2-1; D is uncertain. The ends were cut back, 3 bases at V and 0 bases at J, with 12 bases in the middle. The CDR3 sequence is 16 residues long. The germline V gene has CDR1 LNHDA and CDR2 SQIVND (reference sequence). The CDR3 sequence is CASSIEALGSYNEQFF. The CDR3 DNA reads TGTGCCAGTAGTATCGAGGCACTCGGCTCCTACAATGAGCAGTTCTTC.

The V and J genes are TRBV2 and TRBJ1-5; 7 bases are a match to TRBD1. The CDR3 runs 14 residues. Looked up from germline, CDR1 is SNHLY and CDR2 is FYNNEI. V lost 8 bases, J lost 2 bases, and 6 bases stayed unmatched. The CDR3 nucleotides are TGTGCCAGCCGCGCGGGGACAGGCAATCAGCCCCAGCATTTT. Protein: CASRAGTGNQPQHF.

This chain uses TRBV5-1 with TRBJ2-3, with 7 bases aligning to TRBD1. The germline V gene has CDR1 SGHRS and CDR2 YFSETQ. This CDR3 contains 14 residues. After removal of 2 bases from V and 3 bases from J, the junction contained 3 bases not matched to a gene. This chain's CDR3 is CASSFQGETDTQYF. The CDR3 DNA follows: TGCGCCAGCAGCTTCCAGGGGGAAACAGATACGCAGTATTTT.

In DNA, the CDR3 is TGTGCCAGTAGTATAAGAGGGCCCGGGGAGCTGTTTTTT. Translation: CASSIRGPGELFF. The V and J genes are TRBV19 and TRBJ2-2, with a possible D match to TRBD2 (5 bases). Germline CDR1 is LNHDA and CDR2 is SQIVND (reference sequence). The CDR3 totals 13 residues. The V end lost 2 bases, the J end lost 6 bases, and 7 bases lay between the germline ends.